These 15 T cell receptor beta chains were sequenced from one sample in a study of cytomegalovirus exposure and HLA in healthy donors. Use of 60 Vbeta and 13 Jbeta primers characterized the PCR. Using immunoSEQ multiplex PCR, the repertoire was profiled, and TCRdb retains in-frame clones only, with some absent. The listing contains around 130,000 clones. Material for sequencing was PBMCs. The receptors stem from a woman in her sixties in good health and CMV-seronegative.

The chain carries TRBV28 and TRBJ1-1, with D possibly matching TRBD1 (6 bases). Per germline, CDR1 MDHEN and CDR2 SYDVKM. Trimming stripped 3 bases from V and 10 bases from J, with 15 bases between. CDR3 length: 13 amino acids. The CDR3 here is CASSLRAGDLAFF. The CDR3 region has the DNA TGTGCCAGCAGTTTGCGAGCAGGGGATTTAGCTTTCTTT.

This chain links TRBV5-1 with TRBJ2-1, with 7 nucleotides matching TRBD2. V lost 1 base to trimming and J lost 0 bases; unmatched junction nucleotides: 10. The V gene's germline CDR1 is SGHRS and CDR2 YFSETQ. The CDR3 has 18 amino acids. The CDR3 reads CASSLTMVAGSSYNEQFF. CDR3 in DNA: TGCGCCAGCAGCTTGACTATGGTAGCGGGTAGCTCCTACAATGAGCAGTTCTTC.

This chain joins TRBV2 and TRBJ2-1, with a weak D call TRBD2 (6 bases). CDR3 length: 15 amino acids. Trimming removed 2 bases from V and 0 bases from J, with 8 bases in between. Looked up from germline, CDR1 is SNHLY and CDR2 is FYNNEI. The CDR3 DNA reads TGTGCCAGCAGTGAACTAGCGTTCTCCTACAATGAGCAGTTCTTC. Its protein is CASSELAFSYNEQFF. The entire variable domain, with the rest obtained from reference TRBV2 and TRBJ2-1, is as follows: EPEVTQTPSHQVTQMGQEVILRCVPISNHLYFYWYRQILGQKVEFLVSFYNNEISEKSEIFDDQFSVERPDGSNFTLKIRSTKLEDSAMYFCASSELAFSYNEQFFGPGTRLTVL.

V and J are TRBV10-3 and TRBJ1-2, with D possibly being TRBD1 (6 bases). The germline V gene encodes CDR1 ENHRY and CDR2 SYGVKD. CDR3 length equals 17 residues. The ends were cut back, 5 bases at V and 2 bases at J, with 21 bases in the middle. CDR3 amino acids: CAISISFGGASNYGYTF. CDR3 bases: TGTGCCATCAGTATTAGCTTCGGGGGGGCCTCCAACTATGGCTACACCTTC.

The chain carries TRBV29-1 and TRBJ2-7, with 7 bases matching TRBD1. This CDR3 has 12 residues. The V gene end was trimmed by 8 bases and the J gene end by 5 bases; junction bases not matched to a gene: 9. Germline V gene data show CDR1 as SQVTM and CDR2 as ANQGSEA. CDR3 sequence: CSIRQGDHEQYF. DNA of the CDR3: TGCAGCATTCGACAGGGCGACCACGAGCAGTACTTC.

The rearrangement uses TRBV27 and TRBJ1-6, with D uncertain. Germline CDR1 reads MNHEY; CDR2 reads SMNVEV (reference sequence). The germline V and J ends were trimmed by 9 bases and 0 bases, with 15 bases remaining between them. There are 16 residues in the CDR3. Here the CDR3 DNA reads TGTGCCAGTCGTACGACGGGGAGCTCCTATAATTCACCCCTCCACTTT. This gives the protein CASRTTGSSYNSPLHF.

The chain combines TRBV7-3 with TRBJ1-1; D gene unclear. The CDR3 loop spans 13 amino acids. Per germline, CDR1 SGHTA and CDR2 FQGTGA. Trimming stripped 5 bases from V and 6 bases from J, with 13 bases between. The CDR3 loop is CASSTTPGAEAFF. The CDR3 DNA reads TGTGCCAGCAGCACCACCCCAGGTGCTGAAGCTTTCTTT.

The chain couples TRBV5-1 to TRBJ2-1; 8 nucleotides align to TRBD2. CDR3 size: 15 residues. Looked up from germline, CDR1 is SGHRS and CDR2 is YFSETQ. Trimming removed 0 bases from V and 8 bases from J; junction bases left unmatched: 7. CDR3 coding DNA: TGCGCCAGCAGCTTGGGGGGGACTAGTAACGATGAGCAGTTCTTC. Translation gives CASSLGGTSNDEQFF.

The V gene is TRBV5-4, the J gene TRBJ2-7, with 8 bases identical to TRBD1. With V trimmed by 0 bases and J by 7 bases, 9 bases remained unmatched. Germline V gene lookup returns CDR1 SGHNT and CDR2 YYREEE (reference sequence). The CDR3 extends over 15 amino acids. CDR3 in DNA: TGTGCCAGCAGCTTGGCCTTGGACAGGGTGAGTGAGCAGTACTTC. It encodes CASSLALDRVSEQYF.

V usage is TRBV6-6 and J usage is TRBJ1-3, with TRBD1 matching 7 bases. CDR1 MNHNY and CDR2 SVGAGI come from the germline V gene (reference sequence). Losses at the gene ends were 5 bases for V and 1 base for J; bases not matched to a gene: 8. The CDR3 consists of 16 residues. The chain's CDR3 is CASSAPKTGSGNTIYF. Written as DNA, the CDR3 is TGTGCCAGCAGTGCGCCTAAGACAGGGTCTGGAAACACCATATATTTT.

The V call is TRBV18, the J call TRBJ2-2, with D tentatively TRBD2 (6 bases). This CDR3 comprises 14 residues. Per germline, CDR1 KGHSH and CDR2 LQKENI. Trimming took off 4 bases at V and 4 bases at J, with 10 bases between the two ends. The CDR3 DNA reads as TGTGCCAGCTCACTGGAGGGGATCACCGGGGAGCTGTTTTTT. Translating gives CASSLEGITGELFF.

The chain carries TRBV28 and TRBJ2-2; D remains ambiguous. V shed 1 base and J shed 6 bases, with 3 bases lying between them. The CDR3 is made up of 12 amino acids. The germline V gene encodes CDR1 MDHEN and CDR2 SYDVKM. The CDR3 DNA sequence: TGTGCCAGCAGTTTATCGGCCGGGGAGCTGTTTTTT. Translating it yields CASSLSAGELFF. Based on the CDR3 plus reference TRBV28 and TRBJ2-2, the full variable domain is DVKVTQSSRYLVKRTGEKVFLECVQDMDHENMFWYRQDPGLGLRLIYFSYDVKMKEKGDIPEGYSVSREKKERFSLILESASTNQTSMYLCASSLSAGELFFGEGSRLTVL.

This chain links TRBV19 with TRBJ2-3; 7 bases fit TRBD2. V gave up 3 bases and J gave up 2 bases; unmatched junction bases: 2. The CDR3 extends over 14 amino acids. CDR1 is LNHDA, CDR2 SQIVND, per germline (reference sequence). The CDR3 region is CASSIRGDTDTQYF. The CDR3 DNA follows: TGTGCCAGTAGTATCCGGGGGGACACAGATACGCAGTATTTT.

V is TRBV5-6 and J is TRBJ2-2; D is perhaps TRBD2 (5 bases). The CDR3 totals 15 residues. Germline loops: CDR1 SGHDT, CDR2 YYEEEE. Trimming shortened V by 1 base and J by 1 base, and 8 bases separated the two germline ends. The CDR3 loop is CASSLFRENTGELFF. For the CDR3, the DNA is TGTGCCAGCAGCTTGTTTCGGGAGAACACCGGGGAGCTGTTTTTT. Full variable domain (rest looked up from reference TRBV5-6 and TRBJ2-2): DAGVTQSPTHLIKTRGQQVTLRCSPKSGHDTVSWYQQALGQGPQFIFQYYEEEERQRGNFPDRFSGHQFPNYSSELNVNALLLGDSALYLCASSLFRENTGELFFGEGSRLTVL.

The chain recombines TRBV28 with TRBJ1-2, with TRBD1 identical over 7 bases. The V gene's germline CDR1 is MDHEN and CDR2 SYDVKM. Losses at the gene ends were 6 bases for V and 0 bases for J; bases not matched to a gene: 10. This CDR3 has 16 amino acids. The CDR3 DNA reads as TGTGCCAGCAGCAGGCCGGGACAGCCCACTAACTATGGCTACACCTTC. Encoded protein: CASSRPGQPTNYGYTF.